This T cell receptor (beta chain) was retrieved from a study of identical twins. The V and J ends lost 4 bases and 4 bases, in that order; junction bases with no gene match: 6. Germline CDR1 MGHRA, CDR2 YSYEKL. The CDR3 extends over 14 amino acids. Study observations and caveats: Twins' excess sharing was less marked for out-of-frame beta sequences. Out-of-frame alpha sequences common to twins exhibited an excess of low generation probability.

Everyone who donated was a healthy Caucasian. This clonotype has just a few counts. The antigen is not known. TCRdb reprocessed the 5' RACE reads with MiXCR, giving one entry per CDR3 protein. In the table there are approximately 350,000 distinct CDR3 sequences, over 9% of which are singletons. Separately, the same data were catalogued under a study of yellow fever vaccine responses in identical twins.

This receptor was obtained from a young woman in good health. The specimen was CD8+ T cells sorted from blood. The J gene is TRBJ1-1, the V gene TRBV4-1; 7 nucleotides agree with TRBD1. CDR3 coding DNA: TGCGCCAGCAGCCCCTCAGGGGGGGGCACTGAAGCTTTCTTT. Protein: CASSPSGGGTEAFF.